The 7 T cell receptor beta chains given below trace back to one sample, sequenced in a study of cytomegalovirus exposure and HLA in healthy donors. Method: immunoSEQ multiplex PCR; TCRdb's copy keeps in-frame clones and lacks some. The sample includes 150,000 to 160,000 clones, approximately 86% of them seen just once. Sequencing was carried out using PBMCs. The receptors stem from a man between 18 and 35 years old in good health and CMV-seropositive.

The chain joins TRBV18 to TRBJ2-7; D may be TRBD1 (7 bases). Germline V gene sequence: CDR1 KGHSH, CDR2 LQKENI. CDR3 length equals 16 residues. The ends were cut back, 3 bases at V and 12 bases at J, with 27 bases in the middle. CDR3 DNA: TGTGCCAGCTCACCCTGGGACAGCGGGTCAGTCAATCGTCTGTACTTC. Encoded protein: CASSPWDSGSVNRLYF.

V and J are TRBV7-6 and TRBJ1-4, with D unresolved. CDR3 length: 15 residues. Trimming left V 5 bases short and J 0 bases short, with 10 bases between. Germline loops: CDR1 SGHVS, CDR2 FNYEAQ. In DNA form, the CDR3 reads TGTGCCAGCAGCCTTCACTCGTCAACTAATGAAAAACTGTTTTTT. Encoded protein: CASSLHSSTNEKLFF.

The chain links TRBV9 to TRBJ2-1; TRBD1 might be the D (5 bases). This CDR3 has 12 amino acids. Germline CDR1 SGDLS, CDR2 YYNGEE. V lost 2 bases, J lost 6 bases, and 6 bases lay in between. CDR3 sequence reads: CASSVQGNEQFF. DNA for the CDR3: TGTGCCAGCAGCGTCCAGGGCAATGAGCAGTTCTTC.

This chain connects TRBV18 to TRBJ1-4, with D unclear. The germline V gene has CDR1 KGHSH and CDR2 LQKENI. The V gene lost 2 bases and the J gene lost 13 bases, with 11 bases spanning the gap. There are 12 residues in the CDR3. Written as DNA, the CDR3 is TGTGCCAGCTCACCAAATCCGCCTACACTGTTTTTT. The encoded protein is CASSPNPPTLFF.

The rearrangement links TRBV7-3 to TRBJ2-1; weak D call: TRBD2 (5 bases). This CDR3 comprises 13 residues. Trimming took off 5 bases at V and 3 bases at J, with 8 bases between the two ends. Germline V gene sequence: CDR1 SGHTA, CDR2 FQGTGA. The CDR3 region is CASSGGRYNEQFF. CDR3 DNA: TGTGCCAGCAGCGGCGGGCGCTACAATGAGCAGTTCTTC.

The chain is built from TRBV5-1 and TRBJ2-6; no reliable D call. The CDR3 loop spans 13 amino acids. CDR1 SGHRS and CDR2 YFSETQ come from the germline V gene. V lost 3 bases, J lost 3 bases, and 4 bases lay in between. Written as DNA, the CDR3 is TGCGCCAGCAGCTCGGGTGGGGCCAACGTCCTGACTTTC. This sequence encodes CASSSGGANVLTF.

CDR3 residues: CASSPKLGLAGGTSYEQYF. DNA of the CDR3: TGTGCCAGCAGCCCCAAACTGGGACTAGCGGGAGGGACGTCCTACGAGCAGTACTTC. The gene calls are TRBV13 and TRBJ2-7; TRBD2 matches 16 bases. Unmatched junction bases numbered 11, after V lost 5 bases and J lost 1 base. CDR1 is PRHDT, CDR2 FYEKMQ, per germline (reference sequence). The CDR3 extends over 19 amino acids.